This TCR beta chain was sequenced in a study of blood T cell repertoires in COVID-19. Study as a whole: Samples representing acute and convalescent COVID-19 were sourced from the United States, Italy and Spain.

It was during active infection that Seattle patients were enrolled and then longitudinally followed. Original processing notes: Scientists estimated how many nucleated cells there were by amplifying reference gene primers. Profiling relied on immunoSEQ multiplex PCR, and the TCRdb table lists in-frame clones only, not all of them. For V, J and clone size, that table is used; D and trimming come from the DNA. The data hold 330,000 or so clones, with more than 70% observed a single time. The sample consisted of peripheral blood. The source is a woman aged 55 to 70 with COVID-19, enrolled during active disease.

The CDR3 DNA reads as TGCGCCAGCAGCAAACAGGGATACGAGCAGTACTTC. Residues: CASSKQGYEQYF. The chain carries TRBV5-1 and TRBJ2-7; weak D call: TRBD1 (6 bases). Germline-derived CDR1 and CDR2 are SGHRS and YFSETQ. V lost 4 bases to trimming and J lost 4 bases, with 9 bases between them. The CDR3 is made up of 12 amino acids.